A selection of T cell receptor beta chains follows, all from one sample in a study of T cells in Graves' hyperthyroidism and ophthalmopathy. Each CDR3 protein is one row after TCRdb ran MiXCR on the multiplex PCR reads. Of about 360,000 distinct CDR3 sequences detected, less than 20% appear once; the ten largest clones hold 25% to 35%. The sequenced sample was blood. The receptors come from a woman younger than 35 with Graves' hyperthyroidism that later progressed to Graves' ophthalmopathy. CDR3s include the opening cysteine and the closing phenylalanine or tryptophan. D genes are given only for firm matches. Size values are once, few and many counts, or a class for expanded clones, and some rows have none.

d_gene: -
j_gene: TRBJ1-1
abundance: many
v_gene: TRBV19
CDR3aa: CASSKKGGTEAFF
CDR3nt: TGTGCCAGTAGTAAAAAGGGGGGAACTGAAGCTTTCTTT

d_gene: -
j_gene: TRBJ2-1
abundance: many
v_gene: TRBV6-1
CDR3aa: CASSYRDKPYNEQFF
CDR3nt: TGTGCCAGCAGTTACCGGGATAAACCCTACAATGAGCAGTTCTTC

d_gene: TRBD1
j_gene: TRBJ2-1
abundance: few
v_gene: TRBV9
CDR3aa: CASSTRTGPNEQFF
CDR3nt: TGTGCCAGCAGCACGCGGACAGGGCCCAATGAGCAGTTCTTC

d_gene: -
j_gene: TRBJ2-5
abundance: -
v_gene: TRBV28
CDR3aa: CASGGDRETQYF
CDR3nt: TGTGCCAGCGGAGGGGACAGAGAGACCCAGTACTTC

d_gene: -
j_gene: TRBJ2-3
abundance: -
v_gene: TRBV10-3
CDR3aa: CAISELGPRTDTQYF
CDR3nt: TGTGCCATCAGTGAGTTGGGTCCCCGCACAGATACGCAGTATTTT

d_gene: -
j_gene: TRBJ2-2
abundance: -
v_gene: TRBV19
CDR3aa: CASSLIRHTWELFF
CDR3nt: TGTGCCAGTAGTTTGATCCGCCACACCTGGGAGCTGTTTTTT

d_gene: TRBD2
j_gene: TRBJ2-1
abundance: -
v_gene: TRBV20-1
CDR3aa: CSVSGRAYNEQFF
CDR3nt: TGCAGTGTAAGCGGGAGGGCCTACAATGAGCAGTTCTTC

d_gene: TRBD2
j_gene: TRBJ2-7
abundance: many
v_gene: TRBV11-2
CDR3aa: CASSLTTSGRSYEQYF
CDR3nt: TGTGCCAGCAGCTTAACGACTAGCGGGAGGTCCTACGAGCAGTACTTC

d_gene: TRBD2
j_gene: TRBJ2-2
abundance: few
v_gene: TRBV7-9
CDR3aa: CASSSIRAAGVVGELFF
CDR3nt: TGTGCCAGCAGCTCCATTCGGGCAGCGGGAGTGGTCGGGGAGCTGTTTTTT

d_gene: -
j_gene: TRBJ1-2
abundance: many
v_gene: TRBV2
CDR3aa: CASSESSGNHGYTF
CDR3nt: TGTGCCAGCAGTGAATCTTCAGGGAACCATGGCTACACCTTC

d_gene: -
j_gene: TRBJ2-5
abundance: few
v_gene: TRBV19
CDR3aa: CASSIFPGNAETQYF
CDR3nt: TGTGCCAGTAGTATCTTCCCGGGTAATGCGGAGACCCAGTACTTC

d_gene: -
j_gene: TRBJ2-1
abundance: many
v_gene: TRBV28
CDR3aa: CASILRESDNEQFF
CDR3nt: TGTGCCAGCATATTACGGGAAAGTGACAATGAGCAGTTCTTC

d_gene: -
j_gene: TRBJ2-7
abundance: -
v_gene: TRBV19
CDR3aa: CASSMKSGYSYEQYF
CDR3nt: TGTGCCAGTAGTATGAAAAGCGGATACTCCTACGAGCAGTACTTC

d_gene: TRBD1
j_gene: TRBJ2-2
abundance: many
v_gene: TRBV6-1
CDR3aa: CASSPRTGATGELFF
CDR3nt: TGTGCCAGCAGTCCCCGGACAGGGGCAACCGGGGAGCTGTTTTTT

d_gene: -
j_gene: TRBJ1-4
abundance: many
v_gene: TRBV18
CDR3aa: CASTPRQAPNEKLFF
CDR3nt: TGTGCCAGCACTCCGAGACAGGCCCCTAATGAAAAACTGTTTTTT

d_gene: TRBD1
j_gene: TRBJ2-7
abundance: few
v_gene: TRBV6-1
CDR3aa: CASSYRGRDGYEQYF
CDR3nt: TGTGCCAGCAGTTACAGGGGGCGCGATGGCTACGAGCAGTACTTC

d_gene: -
j_gene: TRBJ2-5
abundance: many
v_gene: TRBV12-3/TRBV12-4
CDR3aa: CASSFRLGGETQYF
CDR3nt: TGTGCCAGCAGTTTTAGACTCGGGGGAGAGACCCAGTACTTC

d_gene: -
j_gene: TRBJ2-5
abundance: once
v_gene: TRBV28
CDR3aa: CASRWGGAKETQYF
CDR3nt: TGTGCCAGCAGGTGGGGGGGGGCAAAAGAGACCCAGTACTTC

d_gene: -
j_gene: TRBJ2-2
abundance: many
v_gene: TRBV18
CDR3aa: CASSPQAVTGELFF
CDR3nt: TGTGCCAGCTCACCACAGGCCGTCACCGGGGAGCTGTTTTTT

d_gene: TRBD2
j_gene: TRBJ2-1
abundance: few
v_gene: TRBV7-2
CDR3aa: CASSLVSAGGTYNEQFF
CDR3nt: TGTGCCAGCAGCTTAGTTTCAGCGGGAGGAACCTACAATGAGCAGTTCTTC

d_gene: TRBD2
j_gene: TRBJ2-3
abundance: -
v_gene: TRBV27
CDR3aa: CATGLAVPSTDTQYF
CDR3nt: TGTGCCACCGGGCTAGCGGTCCCCAGCACAGATACGCAGTATTTT

d_gene: -
j_gene: TRBJ2-1
abundance: -
v_gene: TRBV9
CDR3aa: CASSFRAGTYNEQFF
CDR3nt: TGTGCCAGCAGCTTTAGGGCGGGAACCTACAATGAGCAGTTCTTC

d_gene: -
j_gene: TRBJ1-2
abundance: many
v_gene: TRBV29-1
CDR3aa: CSVFGGSWYGYTF
CDR3nt: TGCAGCGTTTTCGGGGGATCGTGGTATGGCTACACCTTC

d_gene: TRBD2
j_gene: TRBJ2-3
abundance: many
v_gene: TRBV27
CDR3aa: CASSLPHLLAASTDTQYF
CDR3nt: TGTGCCAGCAGTCTCCCCCATCTTCTAGCGGCTAGCACAGATACGCAGTATTTT

d_gene: TRBD1
j_gene: TRBJ1-5
abundance: few
v_gene: TRBV7-6
CDR3aa: CASSLLGTDQPQHF
CDR3nt: TGTGCCAGCAGCTTGCTCGGGACAGATCAGCCCCAGCATTTT

d_gene: -
j_gene: TRBJ2-1
abundance: -
v_gene: TRBV6-2/TRBV6-3
CDR3aa: CAMGPYNEQFF
CDR3nt: TGTGCCATGGGGCCTTACAATGAGCAGTTCTTC

d_gene: -
j_gene: TRBJ1-5
abundance: many
v_gene: TRBV27
CDR3aa: CASSLGREQPQHF
CDR3nt: TGTGCCAGCAGTTTAGGCAGGGAGCAGCCCCAGCATTTT

d_gene: -
j_gene: TRBJ2-1
abundance: many
v_gene: TRBV7-6
CDR3aa: CASSRNVGPYNEQFF
CDR3nt: TGTGCCAGCAGCCGCAATGTGGGCCCATACAATGAGCAGTTCTTC

d_gene: TRBD1
j_gene: TRBJ2-1
abundance: many
v_gene: TRBV13
CDR3aa: CASSGGTGEYNEQFF
CDR3nt: TGTGCCAGCAGCGGGGGGACAGGGGAGTACAATGAGCAGTTCTTC

d_gene: TRBD1
j_gene: TRBJ2-2
abundance: few
v_gene: TRBV6-2/TRBV6-3
CDR3aa: CASSYRTGGTGELFF
CDR3nt: TGTGCCAGCAGTTACCGGACAGGGGGCACCGGGGAGCTGTTTTTT

d_gene: TRBD2
j_gene: TRBJ2-3
abundance: many
v_gene: TRBV5-5
CDR3aa: CASSPPSGTSTDTQYF
CDR3nt: TGTGCCAGCAGCCCTCCCAGCGGGACGAGCACAGATACGCAGTATTTT

d_gene: -
j_gene: TRBJ1-2
abundance: many
v_gene: TRBV3-1
CDR3aa: CASSQDQGYIIPDYGYTF
CDR3nt: TGTGCCAGCAGCCAAGACCAGGGTTACATCATTCCGGACTATGGCTACACCTTC

d_gene: TRBD1
j_gene: TRBJ1-2
abundance: many
v_gene: TRBV12-3/TRBV12-4
CDR3aa: CASSTRDRGLPFWGYTF
CDR3nt: TGTGCCAGCAGTACCAGGGACAGGGGGCTCCCTTTCTGGGGCTACACCTTC

d_gene: TRBD1
j_gene: TRBJ2-3
abundance: medium-sized
v_gene: TRBV6-2/TRBV6-3
CDR3aa: CASSGQDVNTQYF
CDR3nt: TGTGCCAGCAGCGGACAGGACGTAAATACGCAGTATTTT

d_gene: TRBD1
j_gene: TRBJ2-3
abundance: -
v_gene: TRBV6-2/TRBV6-3
CDR3aa: CASRQGHSTDTQYF
CDR3nt: TGTGCCAGCAGACAGGGGCATAGCACAGATACGCAGTATTTT

d_gene: -
j_gene: TRBJ1-2
abundance: -
v_gene: TRBV28
CDR3aa: CASSLTENGYTF
CDR3nt: TGTGCCAGCAGTCTTACAGAGAATGGCTACACCTTC

d_gene: -
j_gene: TRBJ2-2
abundance: many
v_gene: TRBV18
CDR3aa: CASSPLTSQGGELFF
CDR3nt: TGTGCCAGCTCACCCCTAACGTCTCAAGGCGGGGAGCTGTTTTTT

d_gene: TRBD1
j_gene: TRBJ2-5
abundance: many
v_gene: TRBV28
CDR3aa: CASRFPGQAKETQYF
CDR3nt: TGTGCCAGCAGGTTTCCGGGACAGGCCAAAGAGACCCAGTACTTC

d_gene: TRBD1
j_gene: TRBJ2-7
abundance: many
v_gene: TRBV7-9
CDR3aa: CASRGQGAYEQYF
CDR3nt: TGTGCCAGCAGGGGACAGGGGGCCTACGAGCAGTACTTC

d_gene: -
j_gene: TRBJ2-1
abundance: many
v_gene: TRBV2
CDR3aa: CASTSDNEQFF
CDR3nt: TGTGCCAGCACCTCGGACAATGAGCAGTTCTTC

d_gene: -
j_gene: TRBJ2-3
abundance: many
v_gene: TRBV7-9
CDR3aa: CASSTTGRLSTDTQYF
CDR3nt: TGTGCCAGCAGCACCACGGGACGGCTGAGCACAGATACGCAGTATTTT

d_gene: TRBD2
j_gene: TRBJ2-2
abundance: -
v_gene: TRBV20-1
CDR3aa: CSAKGLAGDGTGELFF
CDR3nt: TGCAGTGCTAAGGGACTAGCGGGAGATGGCACCGGGGAGCTGTTTTTT